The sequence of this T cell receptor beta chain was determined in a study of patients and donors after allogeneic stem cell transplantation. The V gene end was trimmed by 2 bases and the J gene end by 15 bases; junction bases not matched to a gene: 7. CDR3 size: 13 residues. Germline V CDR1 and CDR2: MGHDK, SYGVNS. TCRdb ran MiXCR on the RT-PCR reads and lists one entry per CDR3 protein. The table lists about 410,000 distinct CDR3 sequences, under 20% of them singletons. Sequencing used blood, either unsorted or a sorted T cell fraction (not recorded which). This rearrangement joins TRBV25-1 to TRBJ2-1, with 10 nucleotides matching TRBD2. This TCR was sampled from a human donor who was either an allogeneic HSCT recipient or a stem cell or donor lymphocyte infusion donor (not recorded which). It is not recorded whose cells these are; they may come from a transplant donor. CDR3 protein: CASSEVSSGRLFF. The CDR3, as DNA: TGTGCCAGCAGTGAAGTGTCTAGCGGGAGATTGTTCTTC.